This is a list of T cell receptor beta chains from one sample in a study of T cell repertoires in cytomegalovirus infection. Using its own MiXCR run on the reads, TCRdb lists one record per CDR3 protein. The table lists 200,000 to 250,000 distinct CDR3 sequences, approximately 22% of them singletons. Sequenced material: CD8+ T cells from PBMCs. The receptor set was obtained from a human donor in good health (CMV status not recorded). Some clones in this sample may be carry-over from other donors' samples. The CDR3 runs from the conserved cysteine through the conserved F or W. The D gene is left open where the match is weak. Clone size is stated in some rows and not others, as once, few, many or a class when expanded.

>TRBV7-8|15|-|TRBJ2-1|TRBD2
TGTGCCAGCAGGACTAGCGGGGGCCTTCCAAATGAGCAGTTCTTC
CASRTSGGLPNEQFF
>TRBV29-1|13|few|TRBJ2-7|-
TGCAGCGTTGAGGAGGGGGCGACCTACGAGCAGTACTTC
CSVEEGATYEQYF
>TRBV9|14|few|TRBJ2-7|-
TGTGCCAGCAGCCCCGAGGACAACTCCTACGAGCAGTACTTC
CASSPEDNSYEQYF
>TRBV11-1|16|-|TRBJ1-4|-
TGTGCCAGCAGCGAAGAAGAGGAGTTCACTAATGAAAAACTGTTTTTT
CASSEEEEFTNEKLFF
>TRBV7-2|15|few|TRBJ2-7|TRBD1
TGTGCCAGCAGCATGGGACAGGGGCGCTCCTACGAGCAGTACTTC
CASSMGQGRSYEQYF
>TRBV7-8|13|-|TRBJ2-5|-
TGTGCCAGCAGGCGGGGACGACAAGAGACCCAGTACTTC
CASRRGRQETQYF
>TRBV7-8|14|few|TRBJ1-2|-
TGTGCCAGCAGCTTAGGCACTGCGGAGGGAGGCTACACCTTC
CASSLGTAEGGYTF
>TRBV27|15|-|TRBJ2-3|TRBD1
TGTGCCAGCAGCAACCGGGACAGCATCACAGATACGCAGTATTTT
CASSNRDSITDTQYF
>TRBV7-9|14|few|TRBJ1-4|-
TGTGCCAGCAGCTTAGGAGACCCTAATGAAAAACTGTTTTTT
CASSLGDPNEKLFF
>TRBV5-6|14|many|TRBJ2-7|-
TGTGCCAGCAGCTTGGGAGGGGACACGTACGAGCAGTACTTC
CASSLGGDTYEQYF
>TRBV5-6|15|few|TRBJ2-5|TRBD2
TGTGCCAGCAGAGTGGGACTAAACCCACAAGAGACCCAGTACTTC
CASRVGLNPQETQYF
>TRBV6-5|18|-|TRBJ2-1|TRBD2
TGTGCCAGCAGTTACTGGGCGGGGGGGACTAGCTCCTACAATGAGCAGTTCTTC
CASSYWAGGTSSYNEQFF
>TRBV7-9|14|-|TRBJ2-7|TRBD1
TGTGCCAGCAGCTCCACAGGGGGCCCGTACGAGCAGTACTTC
CASSSTGGPYEQYF
>TRBV12-3/TRBV12-4|11|-|TRBJ2-1|-
TGTGCCAGCGCTGAGGACAATGAGCAGTTCTTC
CASAEDNEQFF
>TRBV2|15|few|TRBJ2-7|-
TGTGCCAGCAGTGAACCCGACAGCTTCCCACACGAGCAGTACTTC
CASSEPDSFPHEQYF
>TRBV28|16|few|TRBJ2-1|TRBD1
TGTGCCAGCAGCGAATTAGACAGGGGGTCTTACAATGAGCAGTTCTTC
CASSELDRGSYNEQFF
>TRBV7-9|12|few|TRBJ1-1|-
TGTGCCAGCGGGTACATGAACACTGAAGCTTTCTTT
CASGYMNTEAFF
>TRBV11-2|13|few|TRBJ2-5|-
TGTGCCAGCAGCCCCAGTCTATCGGAGACCCAGTACTTC
CASSPSLSETQYF
>TRBV7-6|14|-|TRBJ2-7|-
TGTGCCAGCAGCTTTACGGGTCCAGCCTACGAGCAGTACTTC
CASSFTGPAYEQYF
>TRBV29-1|13|few|TRBJ2-1|TRBD1
TGCAGCGTCGGACAGGGGGCCTACAATGAGCAGTTCTTC
CSVGQGAYNEQFF
>TRBV5-1|13|-|TRBJ1-1|-
TGCGCCAGCAGCCCCAGGGAGACCGCTGAAGCTTTCTTT
CASSPRETAEAFF
>TRBV9|16|few|TRBJ2-1|TRBD2
TGTGCCAGCAGCCCCCGCGGGACTAGCTCGTTACATGAGCAGTTCTTC
CASSPRGTSSLHEQFF
>TRBV6-5|15|few|TRBJ2-7|-
TGTGCCAGCAGTTACTCCATCGACAGTCTGAACGAGCAGTACTTC
CASSYSIDSLNEQYF
>TRBV4-2|15|-|TRBJ2-3|-
TGTGCCAGCAGCCAGATGGGGGGACATGGGGCTGCGCAGTATTTT
CASSQMGGHGAAQYF
>TRBV7-6|16|many|TRBJ2-7|-
TGTGCCAGCAGCCCAAGTCCCGGGACCGCGGGCGACGAGCAGTACTTC
CASSPSPGTAGDEQYF
>TRBV7-9|19|many|TRBJ2-1|TRBD2
TGTGCCAGCAGCGTTCCCGGGACTAGCGGGGGCCAAACCTACAATGAGCAGTTCTTC
CASSVPGTSGGQTYNEQFF
>TRBV7-8|16|many|TRBJ1-1|-
TGTGCCAGCAGCTTAGGCCTGGACTTTTTGAACACTGAAGCTTTCTTT
CASSLGLDFLNTEAFF
>TRBV10-3|13|few|TRBJ2-1|-
TGTGCCATCAACCCCAGGGTTTCCGATGAGCAGTTCTTC
CAINPRVSDEQFF
>TRBV15|17|-|TRBJ1-6|-
TGTGCCACCAGCAGTCGTGCGGACGCCTGGGGATTATCACCCCTCCACTTT
CATSSRADAWGLSPLHF
>TRBV20-1|11|few|TRBJ2-7|-
TGCAGTGCTGGAGGGGGTTTCGAGCAGTACTTC
CSAGGGFEQYF
>TRBV11-2|16|-|TRBJ2-7|-
TGTGCCGGCAGCTCCTCGTATGAAAGTTTGTCCTACGAGCAGTACTTC
CAGSSSYESLSYEQYF
>TRBV29-1|12|-|TRBJ2-7|-
TGCAGCGTTGGCGACCCCCACTACGAGCAGTACTTC
CSVGDPHYEQYF
>TRBV11-1|14|-|TRBJ2-7|TRBD1
TGTGCCAGCAGACAGGGGTCCATCTCCTACGAGCAGTACTTC
CASRQGSISYEQYF
>TRBV7-8|15|many|TRBJ2-1|-
TGTGCCAGCAGCGCGACCGGGGACCCCTACAATGAGCAGTTCTTC
CASSATGDPYNEQFF
>TRBV28|22|medium-sized|TRBJ2-3|TRBD2
TGTGCCAGCAGCTCATACGAATCCGGGACTAGCGGAGGCCCCACTAGCACAGATACGCAGTATTTT
CASSSYESGTSGGPTSTDTQYF
>TRBV2|14|-|TRBJ2-1|TRBD1
TGTGCCAGCAGTATCCGGGACAGGGGGCTTGAGCAGTTCTTC
CASSIRDRGLEQFF
>TRBV2|15|-|TRBJ1-1|-
TGTGCCAGCAGTGGGTTAAATTTGGGCCCCACTGAAGCTTTCTTT
CASSGLNLGPTEAFF
>TRBV2|14|-|TRBJ2-4|-
TGTGCCAGCAGTGAAGGTGACGGAGGAAACATTCAGTACTTC
CASSEGDGGNIQYF
>TRBV10-3|16|-|TRBJ2-1|-
TGTGCCATCAGCCTTTCTTTCATACTTTCCTACAATGAGCAGTTCTTC
CAISLSFILSYNEQFF
>TRBV7-2|14|many|TRBJ1-1|-
TGTGCCAGCAGCTTAGTTGTGGGGCTCGCTGAAGCTTTCTTT
CASSLVVGLAEAFF
>TRBV5-4|18|many|TRBJ2-5|TRBD2
TGTGCCAGCAGCTTGCTTCCTAGCGGGGGGTCGTACCAAGAGACCCAGTACTTC
CASSLLPSGGSYQETQYF
>TRBV12-3/TRBV12-4|14|few|TRBJ2-1|-
TGTGCCAGCAGTTTGACCACTACCTACAATGAGCAGTTCTTC
CASSLTTTYNEQFF
>TRBV7-9|18|many|TRBJ2-2|TRBD2
TGTGCCAGCAGCCCTACACCGGGACTAGATCGGAACACCGGGGAGCTGTTTTTT
CASSPTPGLDRNTGELFF
>TRBV5-6|16|-|TRBJ2-7|TRBD2
TGTGCCAGCAGCTTGGGGACTAGCGGGGGGTCTTACGAGCAGTACTTC
CASSLGTSGGSYEQYF